Sequencing of this T cell receptor beta chain was carried out in a study of T-cell reconstitution after alpha-beta-depleted transplantation in children. This clonotype was counted at least ten times. The TCRbeta library was prepared with unique molecular identifiers. MiXCR, applied by TCRdb to the PCR reads, yields one record per CDR3 protein. The sample has hundreds of thousands of distinct CDR3 sequences, approximately 32% seen once. Between the trimmed V and J ends, which lost 2 bases and 8 bases, there was a span of 12 bases. In germline, CDR1 is SQVTM, CDR2 ANQGSEA. This CDR3 is 12 amino acids long.

Specimen: PBMCs from the stem cell graft donor, collected from the stem cell graft. This chain links TRBV29-1 with TRBJ1-1, with D uncertain. The receptor was isolated from a human donor who donated a stem cell graft to a child with aplastic anemia. CDR3 bases: TGCAGCGTTGAATTCTTTTCCCAAGAAGCTTTCTTT. This translates into CSVEFFSQEAFF.